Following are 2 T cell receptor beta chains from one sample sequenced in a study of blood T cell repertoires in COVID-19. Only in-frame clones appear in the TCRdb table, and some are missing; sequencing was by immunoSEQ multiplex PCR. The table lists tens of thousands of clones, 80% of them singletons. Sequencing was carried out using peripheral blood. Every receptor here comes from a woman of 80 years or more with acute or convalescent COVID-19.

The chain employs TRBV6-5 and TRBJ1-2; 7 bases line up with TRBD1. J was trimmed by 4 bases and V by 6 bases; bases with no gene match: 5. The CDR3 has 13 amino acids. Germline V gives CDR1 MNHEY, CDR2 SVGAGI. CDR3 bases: TGTGCCAGCAGAGTAGACAGGGCCTATGGCTACACCTTC. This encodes CASRVDRAYGYTF.

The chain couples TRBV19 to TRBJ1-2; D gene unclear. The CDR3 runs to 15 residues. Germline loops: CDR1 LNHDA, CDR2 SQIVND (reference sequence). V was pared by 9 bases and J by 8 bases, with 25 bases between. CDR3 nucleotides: TGTGCCAGGGCTCCCATTTCGATAATTCCCTGGGGCTACACCTTC. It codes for CARAPISIIPWGYTF.